This T cell receptor (beta chain) was profiled in a study of shared clonotypes between healthy human individuals. Study-level findings and limits: A few donors had about 5% of their naive CD4 clonotypes in common.

Of note for this clone: Its antigen is undetermined.

The method was immunoSEQ multiplex PCR; TCRdb's version includes in-frame clones alone and lacks a portion of them. The repertoire holds approximately 350,000 clones, around 67% seen once, with about a tenth in the top ten. The germline V and J ends were trimmed by 9 bases and 4 bases, with 12 bases remaining between them. CDR1 and CDR2 (germline): LNHNV, YYDKDF (reference sequence). The length of the CDR3 is 13 residues. The rearrangement joins TRBV15 to TRBJ1-4; D is uncertain. The sequence was collected from a man under 40 in good health. The sequenced sample was memory CD4+ T cells sorted from blood. Noted subset: CD45RA-negative fraction. The CDR3 loop is CATARAINEKLFF. The CDR3 DNA reads as TGTGCCACTGCGCGGGCAATTAATGAAAAACTGTTTTTT.